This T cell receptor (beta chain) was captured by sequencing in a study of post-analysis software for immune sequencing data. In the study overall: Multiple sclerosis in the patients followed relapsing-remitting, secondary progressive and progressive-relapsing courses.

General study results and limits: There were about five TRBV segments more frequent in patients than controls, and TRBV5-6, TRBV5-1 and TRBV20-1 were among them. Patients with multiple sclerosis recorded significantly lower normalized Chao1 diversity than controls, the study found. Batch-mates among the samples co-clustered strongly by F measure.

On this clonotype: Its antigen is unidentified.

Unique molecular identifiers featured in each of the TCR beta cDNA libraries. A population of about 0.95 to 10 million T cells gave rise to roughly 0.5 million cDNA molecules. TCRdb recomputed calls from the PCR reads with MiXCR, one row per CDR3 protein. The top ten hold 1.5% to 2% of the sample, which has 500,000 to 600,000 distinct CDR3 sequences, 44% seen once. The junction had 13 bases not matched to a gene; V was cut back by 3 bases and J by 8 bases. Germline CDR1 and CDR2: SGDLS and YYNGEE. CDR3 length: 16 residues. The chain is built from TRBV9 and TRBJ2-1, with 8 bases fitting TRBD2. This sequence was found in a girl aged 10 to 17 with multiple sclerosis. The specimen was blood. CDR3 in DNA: TGTGCCAGCAGCGCATCGGGGGGGCAAGGTACATATGAGCAGTTCTTC. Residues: CASSASGGQGTYEQFF.